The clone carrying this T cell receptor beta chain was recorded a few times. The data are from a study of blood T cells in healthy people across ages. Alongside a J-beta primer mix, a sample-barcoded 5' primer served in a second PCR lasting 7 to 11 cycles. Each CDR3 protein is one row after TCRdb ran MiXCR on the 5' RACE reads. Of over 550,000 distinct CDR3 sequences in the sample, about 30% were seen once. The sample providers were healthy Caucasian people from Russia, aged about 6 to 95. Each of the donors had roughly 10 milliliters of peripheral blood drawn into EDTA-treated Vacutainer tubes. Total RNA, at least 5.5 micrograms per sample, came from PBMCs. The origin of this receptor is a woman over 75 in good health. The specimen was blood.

The CDR3 sequence is CASSSRTAVGEKLFF. CDR3 nucleotides: TGTGCCAGCAGCTCCCGGACAGCCGTTGGAGAAAAACTGTTTTTT. The rearrangement joins TRBV7-9 to TRBJ1-4; D perhaps matches TRBD1 (6 bases). Germline assignment: CDR1 SEHNR and CDR2 FQNEAQ (reference sequence). V lost 4 bases, J lost 8 bases, and 17 bases lay in between. This CDR3 contains 15 residues.